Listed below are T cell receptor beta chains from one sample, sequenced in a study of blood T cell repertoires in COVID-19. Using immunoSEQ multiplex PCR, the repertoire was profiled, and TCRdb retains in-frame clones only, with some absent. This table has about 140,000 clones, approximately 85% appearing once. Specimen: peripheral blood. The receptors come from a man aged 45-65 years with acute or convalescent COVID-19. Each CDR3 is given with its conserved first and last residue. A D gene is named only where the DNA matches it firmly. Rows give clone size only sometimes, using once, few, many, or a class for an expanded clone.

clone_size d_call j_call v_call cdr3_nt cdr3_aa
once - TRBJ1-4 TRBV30 TGTGCCTGGAGTCCCGAGCAGGTAGCTAATGAAAAACTGTTTTTT CAWSPEQVANEKLFF
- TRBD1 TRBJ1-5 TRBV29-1 TGCAGCGTTCTGACAGGGTCTGGGAATCAGCCCCAGCATTTT CSVLTGSGNQPQHF
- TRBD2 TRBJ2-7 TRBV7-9 TGTGCCAGCAGCTTAAAAAGCGGGGCAAGCTCCTACGAGCAGTACTTC CASSLKSGASSYEQYF
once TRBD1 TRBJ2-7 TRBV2 TGTGCCAGCGGGGGACAGGGTTCGTCAGAGCAGTACTTC CASGGQGSSEQYF
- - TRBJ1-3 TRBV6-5 TGTGCCAGCAAGGCAGGGTGCTCTGGAAACACCATATATTTT CASKAGCSGNTIYF
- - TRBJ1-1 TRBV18 TGTGCCAGCTCACCACGTACAGGGTTGAACACTGAAGCTTTCTTT CASSPRTGLNTEAFF
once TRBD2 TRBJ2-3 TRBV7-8 TGTGCCACAGGACTAGCGGGAGACACAGATACGCAGTATTTT CATGLAGDTDTQYF
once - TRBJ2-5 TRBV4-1 TGCGCCAGCAGCCAAGCAGGGGACCAAGAGACCCAGTACTTC CASSQAGDQETQYF
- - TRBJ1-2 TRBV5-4 TGTGCCAGCAGCTTGGAGGGCAGGGATGATGGCTACACCTTC CASSLEGRDDGYTF
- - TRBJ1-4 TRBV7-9 TGTGCCAGCAGCTTCCGGCAGGGTAATGAAAAACTGTTTTTT CASSFRQGNEKLFF
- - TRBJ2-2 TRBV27 TGTGCCAGCAGACGTATGGAGGTGAACACCGGGGAGCTGTTTTTT CASRRMEVNTGELFF
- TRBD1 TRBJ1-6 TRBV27 TGTGCCAGCAGTATCTCGATTCCGGGACAGGGTTTTTCACCCCTCCACTTT CASSISIPGQGFSPLHF
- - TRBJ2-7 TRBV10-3 TGTGCCATCAGTGAGGCGACCTACGAGCAGTACTTC CAISEATYEQYF
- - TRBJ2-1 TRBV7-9 TGTGCCAGCAGCTTATTAGCAGGGAATGAGCAGTTCTTC CASSLLAGNEQFF
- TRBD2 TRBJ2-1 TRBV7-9 TGTGCCAGCAGCTTCCTGACTAGCGGGATTGGTGAGCAGTTCTTC CASSFLTSGIGEQFF
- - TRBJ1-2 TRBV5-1 TGCGCCAGCAGCTTGGTAGGGAGAGGCTACACCTTC CASSLVGRGYTF
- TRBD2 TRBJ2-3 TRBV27 TGTGCCAGCAGTCTACTAGCGGGGAGCACAGATACGCAGTATTTT CASSLLAGSTDTQYF
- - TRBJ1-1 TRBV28 TGTGCCAGCAGTTTGTTGATTGGGGGCGAGAACACTGAAGCTTTCTTT CASSLLIGGENTEAFF